This TCR beta chain derives from a study of shared clonotypes between healthy human individuals. Study context: CD4 naive and CD4 memory each took three plates per donor, while CD8 naive took two and CD8 memory one. Study-level findings and limits: It was the few donors that limited the genetic and exposure-history diversity represented.

Notes on this clone: The target antigen is unknown.

Sequenced by immunoSEQ multiplex PCR; TCRdb stores in-frame clones only, minus some. Altogether over a million clones are present, under 99% being singletons, with the ten largest covering about 0.4%. The sequence came from a young man in good health. Sequenced sample: naive CD4+ T cells sorted from blood. Subset in this sample: CD45RA+ positively selected.

CDR3 coding DNA: TGTGCCAGCAGCTCGGGACAGTCCTGGGATCGGGAGCAGTACTTC. Protein product: CASSSGQSWDREQYF. The chain joins TRBV7-2 to TRBJ2-7, with 7 bases that match TRBD1. V lost 4 bases and J lost 7; bases outside the gene matches: 13. This CDR3 is built from 15 residues. Germline lookup yields CDR1 SGHTA and CDR2 FQGNSA.